One T cell receptor beta chain is described in this entry. The data derive from a study of OX40 agonist ivuxolimab in advanced cancers. Repertoires were generated with immunoSEQ multiplex PCR, while TCRdb's copy carries only in-frame clones and drops some. The sample lists around 80,000 clones, 85% occurring once. Germline values: CDR1 SGHDT, CDR2 YYEEEE. Trimming took off 2 bases at V and 6 bases at J, with 9 bases between the two ends. The CDR3 has 13 amino acids. The input for sequencing was CD4+ or CD8+ T cells sorted from blood, taken in a trial of the OX40 agonist ivuxolimab. The V and J genes are TRBV5-6 and TRBJ1-5, with no clear D. This receptor was identified in an adult with an advanced solid tumor such as melanoma, head and neck, liver or kidney cancer. The CDR3: CASSFKVGQPQHF. The CDR3, as DNA: TGTGCCAGCAGCTTCAAAGTAGGTCAGCCCCAGCATTTT.